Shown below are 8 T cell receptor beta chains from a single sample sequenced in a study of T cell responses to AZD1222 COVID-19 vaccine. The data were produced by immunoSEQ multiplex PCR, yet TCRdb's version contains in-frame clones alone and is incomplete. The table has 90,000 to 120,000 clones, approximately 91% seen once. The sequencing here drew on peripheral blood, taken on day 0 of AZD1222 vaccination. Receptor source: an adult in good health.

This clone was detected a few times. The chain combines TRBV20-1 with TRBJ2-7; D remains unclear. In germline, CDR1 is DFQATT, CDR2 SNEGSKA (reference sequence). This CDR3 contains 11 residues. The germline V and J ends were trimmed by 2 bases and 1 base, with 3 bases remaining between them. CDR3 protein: CSARRSYEQYF. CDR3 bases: TGCAGTGCTAGAAGGTCCTACGAGCAGTACTTC.

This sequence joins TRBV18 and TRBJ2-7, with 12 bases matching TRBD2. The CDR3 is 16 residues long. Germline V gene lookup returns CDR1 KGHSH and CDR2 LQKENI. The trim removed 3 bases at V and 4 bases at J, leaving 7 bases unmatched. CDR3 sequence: CASSPPGLAGIYEQYF. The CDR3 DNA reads TGTGCCAGCTCACCCCCCGGACTAGCGGGGATTTACGAGCAGTACTTC.

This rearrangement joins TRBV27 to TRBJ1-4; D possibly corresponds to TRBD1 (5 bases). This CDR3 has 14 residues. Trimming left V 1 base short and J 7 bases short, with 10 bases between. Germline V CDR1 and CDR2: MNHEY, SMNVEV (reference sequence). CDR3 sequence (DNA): TGTGCCAGCAGTTTATTGGGTACAGGTGAAAAACTGTTTTTT. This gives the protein CASSLLGTGEKLFF.

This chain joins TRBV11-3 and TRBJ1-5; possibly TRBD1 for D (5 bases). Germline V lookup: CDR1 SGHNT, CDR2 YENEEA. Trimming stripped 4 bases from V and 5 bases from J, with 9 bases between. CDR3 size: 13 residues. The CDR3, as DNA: TGTGCCAGCAGCTCACGGGGGGATCAGCCCCAGCATTTT. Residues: CASSSRGDQPQHF.

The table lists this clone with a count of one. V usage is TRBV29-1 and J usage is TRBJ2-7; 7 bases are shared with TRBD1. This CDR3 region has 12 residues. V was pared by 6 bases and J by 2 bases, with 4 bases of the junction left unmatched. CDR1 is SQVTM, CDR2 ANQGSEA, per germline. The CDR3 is CSVGDRAYEQYF. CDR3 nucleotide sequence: TGCAGCGTGGGGGACAGAGCCTACGAGCAGTACTTC.

The CDR3 DNA reads TGTGCCAGCCTTGGAGGGTTTATAGATACGCAGTATTTT. Amino acid sequence: CASLGGFIDTQYF. The chain couples TRBV28 to TRBJ2-3, with a tentative D call TRBD2 (6 bases). CDR1 is MDHEN, CDR2 SYDVKM, per germline. V was trimmed by 8 bases and J by 5 bases, leaving 14 bases between them. The CDR3 is made up of 13 amino acids.

CDR3 in DNA: TGTGCCAGTACCGGGGGACTAGTTTTTGCTCCCCACAATGAGCAGTTCTTC. Its translation is CASTGGLVFAPHNEQFF. J is TRBJ2-1 and V is TRBV19, with TRBD2 identical over 8 bases. The CDR3 spans 17 residues. V dropped 7 bases and J dropped 5; count of bases not matched to a gene: 16. Germline CDR1 is LNHDA and CDR2 is SQIVND (reference sequence).

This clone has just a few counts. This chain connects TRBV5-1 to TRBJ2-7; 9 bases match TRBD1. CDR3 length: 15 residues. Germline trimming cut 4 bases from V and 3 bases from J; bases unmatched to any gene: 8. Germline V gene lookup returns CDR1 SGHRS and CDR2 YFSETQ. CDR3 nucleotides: TGCGCCAGCAGCGCGACGGGACAGGGACTCTACGAGCAGTACTTC. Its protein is CASSATGQGLYEQYF.